This T cell receptor beta chain was obtained from a study of shared clonotypes between healthy human individuals. V was trimmed by 0 bases and J by 5 bases, leaving 8 bases between them. The CDR3 is 12 amino acids. Germline V gene lookup returns CDR1 GTSNPN and CDR2 SVGIG (reference sequence). Clones were read by immunoSEQ multiplex PCR, and TCRdb kept only the in-frame ones, dropping some. The table shows nearly 1,000,000 clones, with around three quarters occurring only once. The rearrangement links TRBV30 to TRBJ2-7; possibly TRBD1 for D (6 bases). Sequencing input: memory CD4+ T cells sorted from blood. Subset reported: CD45RA-negative fraction. This sequence originates from a man aged 18-30 years in good health. The CDR3, as DNA: TGTGCCTGGAGTGTAGGGGGAGACGAGCAGTACTTC. Amino acids: CAWSVGGDEQYF.